The sequence of this T cell receptor beta chain was determined in a study of blood T cells in healthy people across ages. The second PCR ran about 6 to 11 cycles with a sample-barcoded 5' primer and J-beta primers. From the 5' RACE reads, TCRdb called clonotypes with MiXCR, one entry per CDR3 protein. Here the sample spans about 1.7 million distinct CDR3 sequences, approximately 30% being singletons. In this sample, this clonotype turned up a few times. Germline V gene sequence: CDR1 MNHNS, CDR2 SASEGT. The CDR3 sequence is 15 residues long. V lost 3 bases and J lost 1, with 12 bases in between. RNA extraction gave at least 5.5 micrograms of total RNA per sample.

Sequenced sample: blood. V is TRBV6-1 and J is TRBJ1-1; D perhaps matches TRBD1 (5 bases). This clonotype was sampled from a woman between 25 and 40 years old in good health. The CDR3 coding sequence is TGTGCCAGCAGTGATGCCTGGGACGGGAACACTGAAGCTTTCTTT. The encoded protein is CASSDAWDGNTEAFF.